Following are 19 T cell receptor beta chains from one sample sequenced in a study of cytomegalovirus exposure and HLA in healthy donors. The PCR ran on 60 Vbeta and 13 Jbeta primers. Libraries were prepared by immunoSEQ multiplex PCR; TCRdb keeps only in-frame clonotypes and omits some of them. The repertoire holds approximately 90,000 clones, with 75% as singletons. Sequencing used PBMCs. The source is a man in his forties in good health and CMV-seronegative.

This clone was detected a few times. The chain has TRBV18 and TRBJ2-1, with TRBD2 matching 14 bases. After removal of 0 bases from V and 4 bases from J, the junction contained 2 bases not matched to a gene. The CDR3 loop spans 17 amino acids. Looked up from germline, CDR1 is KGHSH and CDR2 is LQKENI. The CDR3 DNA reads TGTGCCAGCTCACCACCGACTAGCGGGAGGGCTTACAATGAGCAGTTCTTC. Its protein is CASSPPTSGRAYNEQFF.

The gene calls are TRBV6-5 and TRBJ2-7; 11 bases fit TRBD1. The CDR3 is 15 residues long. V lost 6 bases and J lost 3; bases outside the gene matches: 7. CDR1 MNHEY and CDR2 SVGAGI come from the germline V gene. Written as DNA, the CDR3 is TGTGCCAGCAGAGATACGGGACAGGGGGTCTACGAGCAGTACTTC. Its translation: CASRDTGQGVYEQYF.

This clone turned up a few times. CDR3 sequence (DNA): TGCGCCAGCAGCCTCCTAGAAGACAATGAGCAGTTCTTC. It is translated as CASSLLEDNEQFF. This sequence joins TRBV5-1 and TRBJ2-1; D remains unclear. Trimming stripped 4 bases from V and 5 bases from J, with 10 bases between. The length of the CDR3 is 13 residues. Germline assignment: CDR1 SGHRS and CDR2 YFSETQ.

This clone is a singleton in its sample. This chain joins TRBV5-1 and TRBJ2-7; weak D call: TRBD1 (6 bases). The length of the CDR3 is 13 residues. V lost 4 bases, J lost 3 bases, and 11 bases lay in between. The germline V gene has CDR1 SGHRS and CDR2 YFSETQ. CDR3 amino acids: CASSPGQLYEQYF. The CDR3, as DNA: TGCGCCAGCAGCCCTGGACAGCTCTACGAGCAGTACTTC.

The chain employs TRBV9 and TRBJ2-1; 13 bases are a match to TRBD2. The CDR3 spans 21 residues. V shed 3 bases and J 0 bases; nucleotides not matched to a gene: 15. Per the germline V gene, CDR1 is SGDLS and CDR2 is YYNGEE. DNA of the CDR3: TGTGCCAGCAGCGGACAAGGACTAGCGGGGGTTCGCTCCAGCTCCTACAATGAGCAGTTCTTC. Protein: CASSGQGLAGVRSSSYNEQFF.

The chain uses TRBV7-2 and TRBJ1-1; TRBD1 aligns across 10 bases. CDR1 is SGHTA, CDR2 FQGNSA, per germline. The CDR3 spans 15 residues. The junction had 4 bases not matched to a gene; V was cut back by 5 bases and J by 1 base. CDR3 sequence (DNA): TGTGCCAGCAGCCCATGGGACAGGGGGAACACTGAAGCTTTCTTT. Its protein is CASSPWDRGNTEAFF. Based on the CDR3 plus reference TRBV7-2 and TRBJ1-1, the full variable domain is GAGVSQSPSNKVTEKGKDVELRCDPISGHTALYWYRQSLGQGLEFLIYFQGNSAPDKSGLPSDRFSAERTGGSVSTLTIQRTQQEDSAVYLCASSPWDRGNTEAFFGQGTRLTVV.

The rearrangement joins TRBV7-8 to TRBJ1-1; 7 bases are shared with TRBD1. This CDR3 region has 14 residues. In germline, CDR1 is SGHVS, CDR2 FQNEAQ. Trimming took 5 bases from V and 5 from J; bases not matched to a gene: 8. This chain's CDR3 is CASSATGERTEAFF. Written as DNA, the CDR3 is TGTGCCAGCAGCGCAACAGGGGAACGAACTGAAGCTTTCTTT. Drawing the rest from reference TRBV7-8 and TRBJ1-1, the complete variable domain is GAGVSQSPRYKVAKRGQDVALRCDPISGHVSLFWYQQALGQGPEFLTYFQNEAQLDKSGLPSDRFFAERPEGSVSTLKIQRTQQEDSAVYLCASSATGERTEAFFGQGTRLTVV.

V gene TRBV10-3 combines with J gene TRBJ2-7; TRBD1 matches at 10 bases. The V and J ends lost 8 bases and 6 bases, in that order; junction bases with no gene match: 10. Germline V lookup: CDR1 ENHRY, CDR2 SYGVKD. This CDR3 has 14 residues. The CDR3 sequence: CAIAPGQGTPEQYF. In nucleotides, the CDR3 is TGTGCCATCGCACCGGGACAGGGGACTCCCGAGCAGTACTTC.

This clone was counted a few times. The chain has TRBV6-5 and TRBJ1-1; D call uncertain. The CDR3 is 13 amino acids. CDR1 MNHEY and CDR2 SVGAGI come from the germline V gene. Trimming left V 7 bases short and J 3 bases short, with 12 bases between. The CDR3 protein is CASTHSGDTEAFF. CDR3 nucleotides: TGTGCCAGCACTCATTCGGGAGACACTGAAGCTTTCTTT.

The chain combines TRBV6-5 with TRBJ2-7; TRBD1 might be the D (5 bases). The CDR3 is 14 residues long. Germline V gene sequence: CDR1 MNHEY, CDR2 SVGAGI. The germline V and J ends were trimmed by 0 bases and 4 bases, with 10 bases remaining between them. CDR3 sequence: CASSYSDQGYEQYF. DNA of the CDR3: TGTGCCAGCAGTTACTCAGATCAGGGTTACGAGCAGTACTTC.

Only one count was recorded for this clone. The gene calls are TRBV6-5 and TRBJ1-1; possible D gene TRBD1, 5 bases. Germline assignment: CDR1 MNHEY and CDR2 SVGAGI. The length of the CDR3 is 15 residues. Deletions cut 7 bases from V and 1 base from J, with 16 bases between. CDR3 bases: TGTGCCAGCACTGCGCCAGGGAGGAGGAACACTGAAGCTTTCTTT. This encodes CASTAPGRRNTEAFF.

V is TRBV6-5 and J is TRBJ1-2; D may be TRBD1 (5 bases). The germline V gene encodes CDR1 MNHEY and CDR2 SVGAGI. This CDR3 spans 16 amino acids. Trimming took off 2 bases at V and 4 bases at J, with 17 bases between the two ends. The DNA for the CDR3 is TGTGCCAGCAGTTACACCGGGGCGGGACGACCCTATGGCTACACCTTC. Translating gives CASSYTGAGRPYGYTF.

The CDR3 protein is CASSTVSLSNQPQHF. The CDR3 DNA sequence: TGTGCCAGCAGTACCGTGAGTCTGAGCAATCAGCCCCAGCATTTT. This sequence joins TRBV6-1 and TRBJ1-5, with unresolved D. This CDR3 has 15 amino acids. Germline CDR1 is MNHNS and CDR2 is SASEGT. The V gene lost 5 bases and the J gene lost 1 base, with 12 bases spanning the gap.

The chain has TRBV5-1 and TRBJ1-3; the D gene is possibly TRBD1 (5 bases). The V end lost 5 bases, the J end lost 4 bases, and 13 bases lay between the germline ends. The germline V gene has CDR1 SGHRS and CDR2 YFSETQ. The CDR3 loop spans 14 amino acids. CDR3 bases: TGCGCCAGCAGTCGCCAGGGCGGAGGAAACACCATATATTTT. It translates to CASSRQGGGNTIYF.

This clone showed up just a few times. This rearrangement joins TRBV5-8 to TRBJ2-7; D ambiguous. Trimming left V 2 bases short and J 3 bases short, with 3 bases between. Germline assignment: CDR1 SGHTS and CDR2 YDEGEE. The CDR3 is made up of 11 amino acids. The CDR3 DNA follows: TGTGCCAGCAGCTTCCTCTACGAGCAGTACTTC. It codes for CASSFLYEQYF. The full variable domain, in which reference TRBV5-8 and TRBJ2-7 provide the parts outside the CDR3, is EAGVTQSPTHLIKTRGQQATLRCSPISGHTSVYWYQQALGLGLQFLLWYDEGEERNRGNFPPRFSGRQFPNYSSELNVNALELEDSALYLCASSFLYEQYFGPGTRLTVT.

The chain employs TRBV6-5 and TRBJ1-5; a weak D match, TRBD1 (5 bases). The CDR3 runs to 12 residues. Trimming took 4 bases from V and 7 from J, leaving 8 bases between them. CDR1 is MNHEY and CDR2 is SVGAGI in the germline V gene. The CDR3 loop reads CASSSGRQPQHF. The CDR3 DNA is TGTGCCAGCAGTTCAGGGCGCCAGCCCCAGCATTTT.

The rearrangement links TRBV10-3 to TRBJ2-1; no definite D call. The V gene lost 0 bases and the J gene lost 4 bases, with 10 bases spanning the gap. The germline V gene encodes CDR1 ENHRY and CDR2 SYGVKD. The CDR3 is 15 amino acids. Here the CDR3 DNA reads TGTGCCATCAGTGAGTCCCAAGCCGCTTACAATGAGCAGTTCTTC. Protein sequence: CAISESQAAYNEQFF.

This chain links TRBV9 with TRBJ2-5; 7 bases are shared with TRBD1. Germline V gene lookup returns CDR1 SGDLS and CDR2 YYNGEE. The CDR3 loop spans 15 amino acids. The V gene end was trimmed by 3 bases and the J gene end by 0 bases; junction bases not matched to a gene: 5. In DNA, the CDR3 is TGTGCCAGCAGCGCGGGGACAGTTAACCAAGAGACCCAGTACTTC. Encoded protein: CASSAGTVNQETQYF.

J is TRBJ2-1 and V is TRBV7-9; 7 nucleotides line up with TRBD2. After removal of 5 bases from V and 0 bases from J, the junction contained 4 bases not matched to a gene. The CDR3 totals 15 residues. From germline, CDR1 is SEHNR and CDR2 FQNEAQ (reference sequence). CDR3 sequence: CASSRGLGSYNEQFF. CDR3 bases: TGTGCCAGCAGCCGAGGACTAGGCTCCTACAATGAGCAGTTCTTC.